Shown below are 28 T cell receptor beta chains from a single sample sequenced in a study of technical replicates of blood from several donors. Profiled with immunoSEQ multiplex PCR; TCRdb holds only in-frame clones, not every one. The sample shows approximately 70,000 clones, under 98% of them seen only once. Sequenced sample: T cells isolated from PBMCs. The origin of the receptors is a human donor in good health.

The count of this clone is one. DNA for the CDR3: TGTGCCAGCAGCTTATATCTAGCGGGAGTAGGTGATACGCAGTATTTT. Protein product: CASSLYLAGVGDTQYF. This chain joins TRBV7-3 and TRBJ2-3, with 10 positions matching TRBD2. CDR3 length equals 16 residues. Losses at the gene ends were 2 bases for V and 6 bases for J; bases not matched to a gene: 8. The germline V gene has CDR1 SGHTA and CDR2 FQGTGA.

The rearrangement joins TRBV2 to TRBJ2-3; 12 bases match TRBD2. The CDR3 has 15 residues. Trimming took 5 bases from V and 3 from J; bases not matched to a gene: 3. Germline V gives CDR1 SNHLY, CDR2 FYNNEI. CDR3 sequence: CASSPLAGGTDTQYF. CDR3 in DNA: TGTGCCAGCAGTCCTCTAGCGGGAGGGACAGATACGCAGTATTTT.

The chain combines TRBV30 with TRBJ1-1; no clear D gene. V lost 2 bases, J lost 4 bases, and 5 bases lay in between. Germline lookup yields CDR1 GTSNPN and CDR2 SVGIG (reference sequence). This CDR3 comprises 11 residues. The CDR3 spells CAWSLSTEAFF. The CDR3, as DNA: TGTGCCTGGAGTCTCAGCACTGAAGCTTTCTTT.

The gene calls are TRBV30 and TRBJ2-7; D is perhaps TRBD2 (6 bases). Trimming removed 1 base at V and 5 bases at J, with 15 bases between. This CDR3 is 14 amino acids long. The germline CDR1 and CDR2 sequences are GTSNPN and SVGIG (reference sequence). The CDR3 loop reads CAWSGRRDINEQYF. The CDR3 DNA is TGTGCCTGGAGTGGGCGGCGGGATATTAACGAGCAGTACTTC.

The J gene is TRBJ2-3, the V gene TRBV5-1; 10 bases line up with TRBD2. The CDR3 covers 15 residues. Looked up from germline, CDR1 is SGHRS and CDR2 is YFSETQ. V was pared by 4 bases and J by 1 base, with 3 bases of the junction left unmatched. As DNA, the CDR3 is TGCGCCAGCAGCCCGGGGACTAGCGGCACAGATACGCAGTATTTT. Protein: CASSPGTSGTDTQYF.

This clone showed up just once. Here the CDR3 reads CASSLRSYEQYF. CDR3 coding DNA: TGTGCCAGCAGCTTACGGTCCTACGAGCAGTACTTC. V and J are TRBV7-9 and TRBJ2-7; no clear D. Germline-derived CDR1 and CDR2 are SEHNR and FQNEAQ (reference sequence). V dropped 2 bases and J dropped 1 base, with 3 bases sitting between them. The CDR3 covers 12 residues.

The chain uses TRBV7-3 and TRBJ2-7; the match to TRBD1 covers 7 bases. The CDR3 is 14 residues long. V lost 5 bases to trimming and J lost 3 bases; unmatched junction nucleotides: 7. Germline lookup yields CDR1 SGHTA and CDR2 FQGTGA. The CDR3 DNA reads TGTGCCAGCAGCCAATACCGGGACAGCTACGAGCAGTACTTC. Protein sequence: CASSQYRDSYEQYF. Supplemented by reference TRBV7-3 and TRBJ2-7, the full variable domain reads GAGVSQTPSNKVTEKGKYVELRCDPISGHTALYWYRQSLGQGPEFLIYFQGTGAADDSGLPNDRFFAVRPEGSVSTLKIQRTERGDSAVYLCASSQYRDSYEQYFGPGTRLTVT.

CDR3: CSVATGGSYEQYF. CDR3 nucleotide sequence: TGCAGCGTCGCGACAGGGGGGTCCTACGAGCAGTACTTC. This chain joins TRBV29-1 and TRBJ2-7; 9 nucleotides agree with TRBD1. Losses at the gene ends were 6 bases for V and 1 base for J; bases not matched to a gene: 4. The germline V gene encodes CDR1 SQVTM and CDR2 ANQGSEA. CDR3 length: 13 residues.

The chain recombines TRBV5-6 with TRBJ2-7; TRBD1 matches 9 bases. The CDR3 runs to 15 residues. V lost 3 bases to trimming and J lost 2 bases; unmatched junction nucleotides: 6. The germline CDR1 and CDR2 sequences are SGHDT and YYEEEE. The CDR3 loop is CASSWKTGGPYEQYF. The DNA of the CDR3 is TGTGCCAGCAGCTGGAAGACAGGGGGTCCCTACGAGCAGTACTTC. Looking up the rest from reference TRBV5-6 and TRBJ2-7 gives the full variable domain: DAGVTQSPTHLIKTRGQQVTLRCSPKSGHDTVSWYQQALGQGPQFIFQYYEEEERQRGNFPDRFSGHQFPNYSSELNVNALLLGDSALYLCASSWKTGGPYEQYFGPGTRLTVT.

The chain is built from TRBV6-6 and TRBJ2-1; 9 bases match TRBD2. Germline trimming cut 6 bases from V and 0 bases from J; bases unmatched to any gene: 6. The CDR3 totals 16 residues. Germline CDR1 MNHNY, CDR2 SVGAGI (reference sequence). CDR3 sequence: CASSLFSGSSYNEQFF. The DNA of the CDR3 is TGTGCCAGCAGCCTATTTAGCGGGAGCTCCTACAATGAGCAGTTCTTC.

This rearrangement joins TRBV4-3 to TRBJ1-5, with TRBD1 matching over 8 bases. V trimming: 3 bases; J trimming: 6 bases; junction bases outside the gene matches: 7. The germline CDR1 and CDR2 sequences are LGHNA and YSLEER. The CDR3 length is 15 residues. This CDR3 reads CASSHRTGLPQPQHF. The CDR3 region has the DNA TGCGCCAGCAGCCATAGGACAGGGCTGCCTCAGCCCCAGCATTTT.

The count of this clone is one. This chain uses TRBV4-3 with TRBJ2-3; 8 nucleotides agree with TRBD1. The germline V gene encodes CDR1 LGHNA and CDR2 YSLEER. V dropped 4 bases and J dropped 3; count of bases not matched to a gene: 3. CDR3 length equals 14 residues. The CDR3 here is CASSLQGETDTQYF. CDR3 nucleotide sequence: TGCGCCAGCAGCCTACAGGGGGAGACAGATACGCAGTATTTT.

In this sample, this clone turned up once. Here the CDR3 reads CASSPTFSGNTIYF. Written as DNA, the CDR3 is TGTGCCAGCAGTCCGACTTTCTCTGGAAACACCATATATTTT. The chain is built from TRBV6-5 and TRBJ1-3; D remains unclear. Per the germline V gene, CDR1 is MNHEY and CDR2 is SVGAGI. V was pared by 5 bases and J by 0 bases, with 8 bases between. There are 14 residues in the CDR3.

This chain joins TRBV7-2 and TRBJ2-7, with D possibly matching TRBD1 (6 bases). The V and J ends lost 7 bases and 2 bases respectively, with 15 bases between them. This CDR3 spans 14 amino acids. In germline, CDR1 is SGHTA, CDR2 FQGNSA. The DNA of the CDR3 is TGTGCCAGCACCCCAGGGGCCTCCCCCTACGAGCAGTACTTC. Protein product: CASTPGASPYEQYF.

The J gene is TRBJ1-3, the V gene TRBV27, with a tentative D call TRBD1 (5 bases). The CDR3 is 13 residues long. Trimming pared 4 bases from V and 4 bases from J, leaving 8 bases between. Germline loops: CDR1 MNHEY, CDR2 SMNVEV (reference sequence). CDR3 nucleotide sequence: TGTGCCAGCAGTTCCTCAGGGGGAAACACCATATATTTT. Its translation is CASSSSGGNTIYF.

This CDR3 reads CASSETDYGYTF. Written as DNA, the CDR3 is TGTGCCAGTAGTGAAACAGACTATGGCTACACCTTC. The chain carries TRBV19 and TRBJ1-2; the D is unclear. The CDR3 sequence is 12 residues long. V was clipped by 5 bases and J by 3 bases, with 7 bases between them. Germline V gene sequence: CDR1 LNHDA, CDR2 SQIVND (reference sequence).

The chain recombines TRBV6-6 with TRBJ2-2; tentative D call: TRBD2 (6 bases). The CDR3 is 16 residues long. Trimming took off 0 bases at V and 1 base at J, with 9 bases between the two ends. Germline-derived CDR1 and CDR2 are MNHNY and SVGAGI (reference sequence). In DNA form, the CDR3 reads TGTGCCAGCAGTTACTCTTTCGGGAGGAACACCGGGGAGCTGTTTTTT. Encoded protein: CASSYSFGRNTGELFF.

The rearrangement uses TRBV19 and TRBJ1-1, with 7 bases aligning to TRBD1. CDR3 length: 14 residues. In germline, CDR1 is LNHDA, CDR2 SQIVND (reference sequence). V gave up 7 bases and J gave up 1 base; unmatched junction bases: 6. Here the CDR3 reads CASIPTGKNTEAFF. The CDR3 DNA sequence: TGTGCCAGTATTCCGACAGGGAAGAACACTGAAGCTTTCTTT.

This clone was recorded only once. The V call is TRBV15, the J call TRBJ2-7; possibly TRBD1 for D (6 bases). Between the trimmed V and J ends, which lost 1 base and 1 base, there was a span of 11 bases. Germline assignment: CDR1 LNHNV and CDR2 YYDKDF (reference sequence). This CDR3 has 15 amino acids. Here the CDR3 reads CATSRAWDTSYEQYF. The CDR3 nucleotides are TGTGCCACCAGCAGAGCCTGGGACACATCCTACGAGCAGTACTTC.

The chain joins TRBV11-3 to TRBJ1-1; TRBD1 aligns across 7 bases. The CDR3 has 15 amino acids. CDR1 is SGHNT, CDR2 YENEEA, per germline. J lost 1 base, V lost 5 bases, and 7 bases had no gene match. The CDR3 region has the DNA TGTGCCAGCAGCCCACCCTGGACAGGGAACACTGAAGCTTTCTTT. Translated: CASSPPWTGNTEAFF.

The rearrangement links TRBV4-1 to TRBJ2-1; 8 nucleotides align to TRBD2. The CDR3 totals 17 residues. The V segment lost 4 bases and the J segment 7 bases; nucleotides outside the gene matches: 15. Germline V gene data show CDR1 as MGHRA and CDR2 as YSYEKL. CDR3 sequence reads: CASSRAGLAGLGNEQFF. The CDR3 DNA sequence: TGCGCCAGCAGCCGGGCGGGGTTAGCGGGATTGGGAAATGAGCAGTTCTTC.

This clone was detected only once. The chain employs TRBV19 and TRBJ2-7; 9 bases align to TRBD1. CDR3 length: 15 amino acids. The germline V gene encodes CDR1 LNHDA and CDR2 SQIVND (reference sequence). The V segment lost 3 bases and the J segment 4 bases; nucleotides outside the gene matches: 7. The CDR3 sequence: CASSMVLDRGYEQYF. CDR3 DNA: TGTGCCAGTAGTATGGTTCTGGACAGGGGTTACGAGCAGTACTTC.

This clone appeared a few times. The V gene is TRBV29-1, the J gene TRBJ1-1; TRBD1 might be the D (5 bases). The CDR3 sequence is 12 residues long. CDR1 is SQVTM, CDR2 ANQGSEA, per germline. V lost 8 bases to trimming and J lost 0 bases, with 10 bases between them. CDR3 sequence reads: CSTTGMNTEAFF. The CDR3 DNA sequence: TGCAGCACAACAGGAATGAACACTGAAGCTTTCTTT.

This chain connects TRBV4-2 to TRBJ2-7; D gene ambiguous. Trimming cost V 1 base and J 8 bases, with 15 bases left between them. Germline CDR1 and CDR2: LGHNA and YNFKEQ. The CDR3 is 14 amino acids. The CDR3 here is CASSQGVHSPQQYF. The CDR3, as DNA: TGTGCCAGCAGCCAAGGTGTTCACAGTCCACAGCAGTACTTC.

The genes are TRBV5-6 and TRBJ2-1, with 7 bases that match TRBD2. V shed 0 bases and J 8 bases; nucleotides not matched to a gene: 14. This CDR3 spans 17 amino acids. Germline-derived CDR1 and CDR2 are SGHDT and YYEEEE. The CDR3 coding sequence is TGTGCCAGCAGCTTGGTAGGCGGCGGGAGTATTGGCGATGAGCAGTTCTTC. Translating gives CASSLVGGGSIGDEQFF.

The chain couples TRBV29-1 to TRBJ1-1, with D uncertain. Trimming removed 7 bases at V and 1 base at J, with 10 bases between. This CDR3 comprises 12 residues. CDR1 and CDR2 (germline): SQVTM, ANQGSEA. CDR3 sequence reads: CSARHSNTEAFF. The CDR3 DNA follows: TGCAGCGCAAGACACTCGAACACTGAAGCTTTCTTT.

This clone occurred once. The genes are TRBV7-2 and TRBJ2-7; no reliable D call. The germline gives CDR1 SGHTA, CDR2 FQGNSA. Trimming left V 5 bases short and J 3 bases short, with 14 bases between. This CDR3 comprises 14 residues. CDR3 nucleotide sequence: TGTGCCAGCAGCCACCGAGGAGCTTACTACGAGCAGTACTTC. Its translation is CASSHRGAYYEQYF.

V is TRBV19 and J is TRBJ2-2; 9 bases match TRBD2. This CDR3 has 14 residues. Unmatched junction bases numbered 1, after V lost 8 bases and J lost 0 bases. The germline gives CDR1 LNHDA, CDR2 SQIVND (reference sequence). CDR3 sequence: CASGLAPNTGELFF. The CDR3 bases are TGTGCCAGTGGACTAGCGCCGAACACCGGGGAGCTGTTTTTT.